What follows describes a single T cell receptor beta chain. The data were taken from a study of T-cell memory formation after mild COVID-19. CDR1 is SGHAT and CDR2 is FQNNGV in the germline V gene. The CDR3 has 15 amino acids. V was pared by 8 bases and J by 0 bases, with 16 bases between. With constant-segment primers, 5'RACE yielded cDNA libraries of TCR alpha and TCR beta that carried sample barcodes and UMIs. TCRdb fed the 5' RACE reads into MiXCR, producing one record per CDR3 protein. The repertoire holds around 200,000 distinct CDR3 sequences, with around a sixth as singletons. The specimen was PBMCs or a T cell subset sorted from them (not recorded which). This chain joins TRBV11-2 and TRBJ1-1; D not resolved. The TCR originated in a man aged 18 to 30 who had mild COVID-19 (a few samples of this study predate the infection). Cell type and time point are not known. CDR3 loop: CASFTTPDVNTEAFF. The CDR3 DNA is TGTGCCAGCTTCACGACGCCGGACGTGAACACTGAAGCTTTCTTT.